Listed below are T cell receptor beta chains from one sample, sequenced in a study of regulatory T cells in long-lasting Graves disease. TCRdb re-called the multiplex PCR reads through MiXCR, storing one row per CDR3 protein. The top ten clones hold around 13% of a sample with 250,000 or so distinct CDR3 sequences, roughly a fifth of them seen once. This specimen was peripheral blood mononuclear cells (PBMCs), taken at new diagnosis, from a patient treated with antithyroid drugs. The receptors were sampled from a female donor with Graves disease. The CDR3 runs from the conserved cysteine through the conserved F or W. A D gene is named only where the DNA matches it firmly. Rows give clone size only sometimes, using once, few, many, or a class for an expanded clone.

v_call,clone_size,j_call,d_call,cdr3_aa,cdr3_nt
TRBV20-1,.,TRBJ1-5,.,CSARDSQGGFSSNQPQHF,TGCAGTGCTAGAGATTCCCAAGGAGGGTTCAGTAGCAATCAGCCCCAGCATTTT
TRBV7-8,few,TRBJ2-2,.,CASSPQWGGELFF,TGTGCCAGCAGCCCCCAGTGGGGTGGGGAGCTGTTTTTT
TRBV7-3,many,TRBJ1-1,TRBD1,CASSRGQGNTEAFF,TGTGCCAGCAGCCGGGGACAGGGGAACACTGAAGCTTTCTTT
TRBV7-8,many,TRBJ2-2,TRBD2,CASSLEAGAGELFF,TGTGCCAGCAGCTTAGAGGCGGGGGCCGGGGAGCTGTTTTTT
TRBV29-1,many,TRBJ2-3,.,CSVDQGADTQYF,TGCAGCGTGGATCAGGGTGCAGATACGCAGTATTTT
TRBV12-3/TRBV12-4,many,TRBJ1-4,TRBD1,CASGNRGREEEKLFF,TGTGCCAGCGGGAACAGGGGGCGAGAGGAAGAAAAACTGTTTTTT
TRBV6-1,few,TRBJ2-7,.,CASSRDSKPTYEQYF,TGTGCCAGCAGCCGGGACTCCAAACCAACCTACGAGCAGTACTTC
TRBV5-5,many,TRBJ2-7,.,CASSSLGEAYEQYF,TGTGCCAGCAGCTCTCTGGGAGAGGCCTACGAGCAGTACTTC
TRBV4-3,.,TRBJ2-5,.,CASSLRYKSQETQYF,TGCGCCAGCAGCCTTCGATACAAGAGTCAAGAGACCCAGTACTTC
TRBV20-1,few,TRBJ1-5,TRBD1,CSAGTGVSNQPQHF,TGCAGTGCCGGGACAGGGGTTAGCAATCAGCCCCAGCATTTT
TRBV7-3,many,TRBJ2-4,TRBD1,CASSLLGGASSVQYF,TGTGCCAGCAGCTTATTAGGGGGCGCGTCGTCAGTTCAGTACTTC
TRBV20-1,.,TRBJ1-3,TRBD1,CSALQGAGNTIYF,TGCAGTGCCCTGCAGGGGGCTGGAAACACCATATATTTT
TRBV12-3/TRBV12-4,many,TRBJ1-5,TRBD1,CASSLVGQGDQPQHF,TGTGCCAGCAGTTTAGTCGGGCAGGGGGACCAGCCCCAGCATTTT
TRBV25-1,.,TRBJ1-1,TRBD1,CASGYRGAEAFF,TGTGCCAGCGGTTACAGGGGGGCTGAAGCTTTCTTT
TRBV7-9,many,TRBJ2-5,TRBD1,CASSRTRTGGTQYF,TGTGCCAGCAGCCGCACGAGGACAGGCGGGACCCAGTACTTC
TRBV3-1,many,TRBJ1-1,.,CASSLGEVTEAFF,TGTGCCAGCAGCCTTGGGGAGGTCACTGAAGCTTTCTTT
TRBV28,many,TRBJ2-1,.,CASSKGGVMVNEQFF,TGTGCCAGCAGTAAGGGGGGAGTAATGGTCAATGAGCAGTTCTTC
TRBV19,.,TRBJ2-1,.,CASIKGREYNEQFF,TGTGCCAGTATCAAAGGGAGAGAATACAATGAGCAGTTCTTC
TRBV11-3,.,TRBJ2-1,TRBD1,CASSFEQGAEQFF,TGTGCCAGCAGCTTTGAACAGGGGGCTGAGCAGTTCTTC
TRBV24-1,many,TRBJ1-4,.,CATSDPGSLNEKLFF,TGTGCCACCAGTGATCCGGGGAGTCTTAATGAAAAACTGTTTTTT
TRBV3-1,many,TRBJ2-7,.,CASSQDLRGEQYF,TGTGCCAGCAGCCAAGACTTGCGGGGCGAGCAGTACTTC
TRBV20-1,many,TRBJ1-4,.,CSARSVNEKLFF,TGCAGTGCTAGGTCCGTTAATGAAAAACTGTTTTTT
TRBV5-5,many,TRBJ1-2,.,CASSLDPGGYGYTF,TGTGCCAGCAGCTTGGATCCAGGAGGCTATGGCTACACCTTC
TRBV5-1,many,TRBJ2-5,TRBD2,CASSPNRGGQETQYF,TGCGCCAGCAGCCCAAACCGCGGGGGGCAGGAGACCCAGTACTTC
TRBV7-2,many,TRBJ2-7,TRBD1,CASSQPTGIDEQYF,TGCGCCAGCAGCCAACCGACAGGGATAGACGAGCAGTACTTC
TRBV7-8,.,TRBJ1-3,.,CASSLTGRNSGNTIYF,TGTGCCAGCAGCTTAACGGGACGGAACTCTGGAAACACCATATATTTT
TRBV5-4,.,TRBJ2-2,.,CASSPVGVNTGELFF,TGTGCCAGCAGCCCTGTTGGGGTAAACACCGGGGAGCTGTTTTTT
TRBV20-1,many,TRBJ2-7,.,CRAVGSAYEQYF,TGCAGGGCGGTGGGAAGTGCCTACGAGCAGTACTTC
TRBV11-1,many,TRBJ2-1,.,CASSPALVAPEQFF,TGTGCCAGCAGTCCGGCACTAGTAGCGCCCGAGCAGTTCTTC
TRBV6-2/TRBV6-3,many,TRBJ2-1,.,CASGRYREGADEQFF,TGTGCCAGCGGACGATACAGGGAGGGGGCGGATGAGCAGTTCTTC
TRBV30,few,TRBJ2-1,.,CAWGPSYYNEQFF,TGTGCCTGGGGACCCTCTTACTACAATGAGCAGTTCTTC
TRBV15,.,TRBJ2-7,TRBD1,CATSRTPTGGYEQYF,TGTGCCACCAGCCGTACCCCGACAGGGGGCTACGAGCAGTACTTC
TRBV20-1,many,TRBJ2-3,TRBD2,CSAYFGLAGGNTDTQYF,TGCAGTGCGTACTTTGGACTAGCGGGAGGGAACACAGATACGCAGTATTTT
TRBV6-2/TRBV6-3,many,TRBJ2-3,.,CASSLMGSDTQYF,TGTGCCAGCAGCTTGATGGGGTCAGATACGCAGTATTTT
TRBV11-2,many,TRBJ1-1,TRBD1,CASSLGTGGLVAFF,TGTGCCAGCAGCTTGGGGACAGGGGGCCTTGTTGCTTTCTTT
TRBV28,many,TRBJ1-4,.,CASRTGITNEKLFF,TGTGCCAGCAGAACAGGGATAACTAATGAAAAACTGTTTTTT
TRBV7-2,many,TRBJ1-5,.,CASSLWDSNQPQHF,TGTGCCAGCAGCTTATGGGATAGCAATCAGCCCCAGCATTTT
TRBV5-6,.,TRBJ1-5,TRBD1,CASNSGGAQTQHF,TGTGCCAGCAATTCAGGGGGGGCCCAGACCCAGCATTTT
TRBV7-8,many,TRBJ2-7,.,CASSPGSRYEQYF,TGTGCCAGCAGCCCAGGGTCCCGCTACGAGCAGTACTTC
TRBV29-1,few,TRBJ2-3,.,CSVGGVGGPEDTQYF,TGCAGCGTTGGGGGGGTAGGGGGCCCAGAAGATACGCAGTATTTT